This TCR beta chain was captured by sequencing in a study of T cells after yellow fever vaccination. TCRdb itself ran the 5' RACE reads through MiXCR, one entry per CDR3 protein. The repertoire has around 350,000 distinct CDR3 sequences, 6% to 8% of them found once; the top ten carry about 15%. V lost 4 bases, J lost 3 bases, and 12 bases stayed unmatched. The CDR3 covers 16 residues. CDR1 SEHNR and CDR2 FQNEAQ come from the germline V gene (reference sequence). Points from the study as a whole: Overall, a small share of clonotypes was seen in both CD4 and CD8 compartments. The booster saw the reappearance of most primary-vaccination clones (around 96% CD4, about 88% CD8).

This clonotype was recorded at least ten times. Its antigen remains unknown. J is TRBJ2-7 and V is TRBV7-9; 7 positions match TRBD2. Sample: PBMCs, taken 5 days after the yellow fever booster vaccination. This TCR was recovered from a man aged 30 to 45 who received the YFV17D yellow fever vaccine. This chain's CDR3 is CASSSWGGFSHYEQYF. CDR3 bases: TGTGCCAGCAGCTCCTGGGGGGGTTTTTCACACTACGAGCAGTACTTC. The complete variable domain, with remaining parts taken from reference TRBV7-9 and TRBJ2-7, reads DTGVSQNPRHKITKRGQNVTFRCDPISEHNRLYWYRQTLGQGPEFLTYFQNEAQLEKSRLLSDRFSAERPKGSFSTLEIQRTEQGDSAMYLCASSSWGGFSHYEQYFGPGTRLTVT.